Listed below are T cell receptor beta chains from one sample, sequenced in a study of prognosis after radiotherapy for stage I lung cancer. TCRdb re-called the multiplex PCR reads with MiXCR, one entry per CDR3 protein. The sample has some 38,000 distinct CDR3 sequences; around 22% are singletons. The sequencing used PBMCs, collected before or after stereotactic body radiation therapy (not recorded which). The receptor set was obtained from a donor over 45 with non-small cell lung cancer. Both conserved end residues are part of each CDR3. Each record gives: CDR3 protein, CDR3 DNA, J gene, V gene, D gene, clone size. A D gene is named only where the DNA matches it firmly. Expanded clones are given a class, and other clones once, few, many or no size at all.

cdr3_aa: CSAISTEPEAFF
cdr3_nt: TGCAGTGCCATTTCTACAGAACCTGAAGCTTTCTTT
j_call: TRBJ1-1
v_call: TRBV20-1
d_call: NA
clone_size: many

cdr3_aa: CSARQEGDQPQHF
cdr3_nt: TGCAGTGCTAGGCAGGAGGGCGATCAGCCCCAGCATTTT
j_call: TRBJ1-5
v_call: TRBV20-1
d_call: NA
clone_size: many

cdr3_aa: CASSLPGTGNEQYF
cdr3_nt: TGTGCCAGCTCACTCCCGGGGACAGGGAACGAGCAGTACTTC
j_call: TRBJ2-7
v_call: TRBV18
d_call: TRBD1
clone_size: many

cdr3_aa: CASKASDSGETQYF
cdr3_nt: TGTGCCAGCAAAGCCTCCGACAGCGGGGAGACCCAGTACTTC
j_call: TRBJ2-5
v_call: TRBV28
d_call: NA
clone_size: many

cdr3_aa: CASSLGRGHTEAFF
cdr3_nt: TGTGCCAGCAGCTTAGGCAGGGGTCACACTGAAGCTTTCTTT
j_call: TRBJ1-1
v_call: TRBV7-3
d_call: NA
clone_size: NA

cdr3_aa: CASSLRDQSTGELFF
cdr3_nt: TGTGCCAGCAGTTTAAGAGACCAGTCGACCGGGGAGCTGTTTTTT
j_call: TRBJ2-2
v_call: TRBV5-4
d_call: NA
clone_size: NA

cdr3_aa: CSASGGMNLNTEAFF
cdr3_nt: TGCAGTGCTAGTGGGGGGATGAATCTGAACACTGAAGCTTTCTTT
j_call: TRBJ1-1
v_call: TRBV20-1
d_call: NA
clone_size: many

cdr3_aa: CASGGFGQGLNEQYF
cdr3_nt: TGTGCCAGTGGGGGGTTCGGACAGGGTCTCAACGAGCAGTACTTC
j_call: TRBJ2-7
v_call: TRBV19
d_call: TRBD1
clone_size: many

cdr3_aa: CASTLGTTEKLFF
cdr3_nt: TGTGCCAGCACCCTCGGGACAACTGAAAAACTGTTTTTT
j_call: TRBJ1-4
v_call: TRBV7-9
d_call: NA
clone_size: many

cdr3_aa: CASSRLLGTGGGGDTQYF
cdr3_nt: TGTGCCAGCAGCCGCCTGCTGGGCACGGGGGGGGGAGGAGATACGCAGTATTTT
j_call: TRBJ2-3
v_call: TRBV13
d_call: TRBD2
clone_size: many

cdr3_aa: CASSHGLMVNTGELFF
cdr3_nt: TGCGCCAGCAGCCATGGACTGATGGTGAACACCGGGGAGCTGTTTTTT
j_call: TRBJ2-2
v_call: TRBV5-1
d_call: NA
clone_size: many

cdr3_aa: CASSLRRARQETQYF
cdr3_nt: TGTGCCAGCAGCTTGAGGCGGGCCAGACAAGAGACCCAGTACTTC
j_call: TRBJ2-5
v_call: TRBV5-6
d_call: NA
clone_size: few

cdr3_aa: CSARDESGGDPAGEQYF
cdr3_nt: TGCAGTGCTAGAGATGAATCGGGGGGGGACCCCGCGGGCGAGCAGTACTTC
j_call: TRBJ2-7
v_call: TRBV20-1
d_call: TRBD2
clone_size: many

cdr3_aa: CSARGTAYEQYF
cdr3_nt: TGCAGTGCTAGAGGGACAGCCTACGAGCAGTACTTC
j_call: TRBJ2-7
v_call: TRBV20-1
d_call: NA
clone_size: many

cdr3_aa: CSAEGEDGDNSPLHF
cdr3_nt: TGCAGTGCCGAAGGGGAGGACGGGGATAATTCACCCCTCCACTTT
j_call: TRBJ1-6
v_call: TRBV20-1
d_call: NA
clone_size: many

cdr3_aa: CASSYIAGPSYEQYF
cdr3_nt: TGTGCCAGCAGTTACATCGCGGGGCCCTCCTACGAGCAGTACTTC
j_call: TRBJ2-7
v_call: TRBV6-5
d_call: NA
clone_size: many

cdr3_aa: CASSQGTLNTEAFF
cdr3_nt: TGTGCCAGCAGCCAAGGGACACTGAACACTGAAGCTTTCTTT
j_call: TRBJ1-1
v_call: TRBV7-9
d_call: NA
clone_size: many

cdr3_aa: CASSPGQGNSPLHF
cdr3_nt: TGTGCCAGCAGCCCCGGACAGGGAAATTCACCCCTCCACTTT
j_call: TRBJ1-6
v_call: TRBV3-1
d_call: TRBD1
clone_size: NA

cdr3_aa: CASRPGTAYNEQFF
cdr3_nt: TGCGCCAGCAGGCCCGGGACAGCGTACAATGAGCAGTTCTTC
j_call: TRBJ2-1
v_call: TRBV5-1
d_call: TRBD1
clone_size: many

cdr3_aa: CASSADSTSRKAFF
cdr3_nt: TGCGCCAGCAGCGCGGACAGCACGAGCCGAAAAGCTTTCTTT
j_call: TRBJ1-1
v_call: TRBV5-1
d_call: NA
clone_size: many

cdr3_aa: CASRSDRGSGHEQYF
cdr3_nt: TGTGCCAGCAGGTCGGACAGGGGATCGGGCCACGAGCAGTACTTC
j_call: TRBJ2-7
v_call: TRBV5-4
d_call: TRBD1
clone_size: many

cdr3_aa: CSARVLQLSVADTQYF
cdr3_nt: TGCAGTGCTAGAGTTTTGCAGCTTTCGGTGGCAGATACGCAGTATTTT
j_call: TRBJ2-3
v_call: TRBV20-1
d_call: NA
clone_size: many

cdr3_aa: CASSSVVDSWNYEQYF
cdr3_nt: TGTGCCAGCAGCTCTGTTGTAGACAGTTGGAACTACGAGCAGTACTTC
j_call: TRBJ2-7
v_call: TRBV5-5
d_call: NA
clone_size: NA

cdr3_aa: CASSPPNQETQYF
cdr3_nt: TGTGCCAGTAGTCCCCCTAACCAAGAGACCCAGTACTTC
j_call: TRBJ2-5
v_call: TRBV19
d_call: NA
clone_size: many

cdr3_aa: CASSLNRNTEAFF
cdr3_nt: TGTGCCAGCAGTCTGAACAGAAACACTGAAGCTTTCTTT
j_call: TRBJ1-1
v_call: TRBV2
d_call: NA
clone_size: NA

cdr3_aa: CASSLPTGGSEAFF
cdr3_nt: TGTGCCAGCAGCTTGCCCACAGGGGGATCTGAAGCTTTCTTT
j_call: TRBJ1-1
v_call: TRBV11-1
d_call: TRBD1
clone_size: many

cdr3_aa: CASSPHDLDRNDNYGYTF
cdr3_nt: TGTGCCAGCAGTCCTCACGACCTCGACAGGAACGATAACTATGGCTACACCTTC
j_call: TRBJ1-2
v_call: TRBV6-1
d_call: NA
clone_size: many

cdr3_aa: CATSVQGDSGYTF
cdr3_nt: TGTGCCACCAGTGTACAGGGTGATTCCGGCTACACCTTC
j_call: TRBJ1-2
v_call: TRBV15
d_call: NA
clone_size: NA

cdr3_aa: CSAAHNYGYTF
cdr3_nt: TGCAGTGCCGCTCATAACTATGGCTACACCTTC
j_call: TRBJ1-2
v_call: TRBV20-1
d_call: NA
clone_size: many

cdr3_aa: CASSLGPRDPSPAFF
cdr3_nt: TGCGCCAGCAGCTTGGGACCTAGGGACCCCTCACCGGCTTTCTTT
j_call: TRBJ1-1
v_call: TRBV5-1
d_call: NA
clone_size: many

cdr3_aa: CASSRLAGALTDTQYF
cdr3_nt: TGTGCCAGCAGCAGATTAGCGGGGGCGCTCACAGATACGCAGTATTTT
j_call: TRBJ2-3
v_call: TRBV6-1
d_call: TRBD2
clone_size: many